This TCR beta chain was sequenced in a study of CD4 and CD8 cells across lung adenocarcinoma regions. TCRdb re-called the PCR reads with MiXCR, one entry per CDR3 protein. The sample shows 21,000 or so distinct CDR3 sequences, around half of them seen only once. V lost 0 bases to trimming and J lost 12 bases, with 22 bases between them. The CDR3 spans 16 residues. Germline loops: CDR1 ENHRY, CDR2 SYGVKD. Localized lung adenocarcinoma, a non-small cell lung cancer, affected the donors. This TCR came from a female donor with lung adenocarcinoma. The CD4 and CD8 labels of this study may be unreliable. V and J are TRBV10-3 and TRBJ2-3; D might be TRBD1 (5 bases). The sequenced sample consisted of CD8+ T cells from the center of a lung tumor. Written as DNA, the CDR3 is TGTGCCATCAGTGAGTCGGGGCCGGGTGGCAAAAATATTCAGTATTTT. Amino acids: CAISESGPGGKNIQYF.